This section outlines one T cell receptor beta chain sequence together with its context. What it binds is unknown. These data belong to a study of PD-L1 blockade in urothelial cancer. Across the study: Blood was subjected to analysis at 3 weeks (second dose) and 6 weeks following treatment start.

Overall study findings and caveats: Where pretreatment blood TCR clonality fell below the median, better survival was predicted.

The assay was immunoSEQ multiplex PCR, and TCRdb's table has in-frame clones only and misses some. Among approximately 67,000 clones listed, 75% to 90% were seen once. In germline, CDR1 is SGHRS, CDR2 YFSETQ. This CDR3 is built from 14 residues. V gave up 7 bases and J gave up 5 bases, with 18 bases separating them. The time point denotes: pretreatment peripheral blood. Patients were diagnosed with urothelial carcinoma, either locally advanced or metastatic. The V and J genes are TRBV5-1 and TRBJ1-1; a possible D gene is TRBD1 (6 bases). This material consisted of PBMCs, taken around atezolizumab (anti-PD-L1) treatment. The TCR originated in a man aged 55 to 70 with urothelial cancer. The CDR3 protein is CASGTGTPGTEAFF. Written as DNA, the CDR3 is TGCGCCAGCGGAACCGGGACACCGGGGACTGAAGCTTTCTTT. The full variable domain, completed using reference TRBV5-1 and TRBJ1-1, is KAGVTQTPRYLIKTRGQQVTLSCSPISGHRSVSWYQQTPGQGLQFLFEYFSETQRNKGNFPGRFSGRQFSNSRSEMNVSTLELGDSALYLCASGTGTPGTEAFFGQGTRLTVV.